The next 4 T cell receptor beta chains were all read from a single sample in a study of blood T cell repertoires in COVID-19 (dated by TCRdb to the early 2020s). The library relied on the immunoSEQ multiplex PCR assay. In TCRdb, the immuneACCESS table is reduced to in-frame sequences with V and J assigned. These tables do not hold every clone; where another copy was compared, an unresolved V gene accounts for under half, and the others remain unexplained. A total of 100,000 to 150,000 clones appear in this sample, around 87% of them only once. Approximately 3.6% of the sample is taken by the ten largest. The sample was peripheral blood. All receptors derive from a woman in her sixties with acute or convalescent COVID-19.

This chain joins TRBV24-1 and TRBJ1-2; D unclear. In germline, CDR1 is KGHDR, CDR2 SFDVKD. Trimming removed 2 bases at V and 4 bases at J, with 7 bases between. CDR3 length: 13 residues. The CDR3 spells CATSDSTAYGYTF. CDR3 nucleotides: TGTGCCACCAGTGATTCCACAGCCTATGGCTACACCTTC.

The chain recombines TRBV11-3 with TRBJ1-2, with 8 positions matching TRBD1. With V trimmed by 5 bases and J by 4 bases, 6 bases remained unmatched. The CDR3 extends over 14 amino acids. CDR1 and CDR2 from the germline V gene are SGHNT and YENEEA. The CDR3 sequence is CASSTGQGAYGYTF. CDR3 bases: TGTGCCAGCAGCACCGGACAGGGTGCCTATGGCTACACCTTC.

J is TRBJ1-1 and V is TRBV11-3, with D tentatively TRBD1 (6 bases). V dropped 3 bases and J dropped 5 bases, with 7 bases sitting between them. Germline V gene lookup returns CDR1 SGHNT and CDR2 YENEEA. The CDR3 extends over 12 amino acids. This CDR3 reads CASSFTGTEAFF. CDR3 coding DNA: TGTGCCAGCAGCTTCACAGGGACTGAAGCTTTCTTT.

The CDR3 nucleotides read TGTGCCACCAGCAGAGACGACAGGAACACTGAAGCTTTCTTT. Translated, it gives CATSRDDRNTEAFF. V is TRBV15 and J is TRBJ1-1, with TRBD1 as a possible D gene (5 bases). Trimming took 0 bases from V and 1 from J, leaving 6 bases between them. CDR1 and CDR2 from the germline V gene are LNHNV and YYDKDF (reference sequence). The CDR3 spans 14 residues.